The 4 T cell receptor beta chains below come from one sample, sequenced in a study of HIV-infected patients and healthy controls. TCRdb reanalysed the 5' RACE reads using MiXCR and keeps one entry per CDR3 protein. The sample holds 60,000 to 70,000 distinct CDR3 sequences, 15% to 20% seen once. Specimen: CD4+ T cells from blood. The receptors derive from a human donor in good health.

The chain employs TRBV4-2 and TRBJ2-3; 7 bases map to TRBD2. Germline CDR1 is LGHNA and CDR2 is YNFKEQ. V lost 7 bases, J lost 0 bases, and 7 bases stayed unmatched. The CDR3 is made up of 15 amino acids. Here the CDR3 reads CASKKAGTSTDTQYF. The CDR3 coding sequence is TGTGCCAGCAAAAAAGCGGGGACTAGCACAGATACGCAGTATTTT.

This clonotype was detected many times. This chain connects TRBV20-1 to TRBJ2-2; possible D gene TRBD2, 6 bases. Germline V gives CDR1 DFQATT, CDR2 SNEGSKA (reference sequence). Deletions cut 5 bases from V and 4 bases from J, with 11 bases between. The CDR3 consists of 13 residues. This CDR3 reads CSALARSTGELFF. The DNA for the CDR3 is TGCAGTGCTCTAGCGAGGAGCACCGGGGAGCTGTTTTTT.

There are many counts of this clonotype. CDR3 nucleotide sequence: TGTGCCAGCAGCCCGGACAGATATCAGCCCCAGCATTTT. It specifies CASSPDRYQPQHF. The genes are TRBV6-2 or TRBV6-3 and TRBJ1-5, with a weak D call TRBD1 (6 bases). Trimming pared 6 bases from V and 5 bases from J, leaving 11 bases between. Germline loops: CDR1 MNHEY, CDR2 SVGEGT. CDR3 length: 13 residues.

The chain joins TRBV27 to TRBJ1-2; a possible D gene is TRBD1 (6 bases). The CDR3 contains 16 residues. Between the trimmed V and J ends, which lost 0 bases and 4 bases, there was a span of 15 bases. CDR1 MNHEY and CDR2 SMNVEV come from the germline V gene (reference sequence). The CDR3 loop is CASSLSRTAPTYGYTF. The CDR3 DNA sequence: TGTGCCAGCAGTTTATCGCGGACAGCCCCGACCTATGGCTACACCTTC.